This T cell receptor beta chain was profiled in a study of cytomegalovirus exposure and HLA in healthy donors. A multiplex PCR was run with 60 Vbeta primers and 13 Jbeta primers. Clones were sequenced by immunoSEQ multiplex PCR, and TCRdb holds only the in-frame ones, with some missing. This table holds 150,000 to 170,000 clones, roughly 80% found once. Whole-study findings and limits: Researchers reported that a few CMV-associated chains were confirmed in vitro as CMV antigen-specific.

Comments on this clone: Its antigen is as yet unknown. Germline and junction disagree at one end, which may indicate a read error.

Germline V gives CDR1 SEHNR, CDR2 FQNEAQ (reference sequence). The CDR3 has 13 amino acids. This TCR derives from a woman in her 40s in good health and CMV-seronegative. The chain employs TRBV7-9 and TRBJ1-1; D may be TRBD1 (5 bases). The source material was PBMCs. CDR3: CSSSSQGGTEAFF. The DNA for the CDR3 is TGTTCCAGCAGCTCCCAGGGAGGCACTGAAGCTTTCTTT.